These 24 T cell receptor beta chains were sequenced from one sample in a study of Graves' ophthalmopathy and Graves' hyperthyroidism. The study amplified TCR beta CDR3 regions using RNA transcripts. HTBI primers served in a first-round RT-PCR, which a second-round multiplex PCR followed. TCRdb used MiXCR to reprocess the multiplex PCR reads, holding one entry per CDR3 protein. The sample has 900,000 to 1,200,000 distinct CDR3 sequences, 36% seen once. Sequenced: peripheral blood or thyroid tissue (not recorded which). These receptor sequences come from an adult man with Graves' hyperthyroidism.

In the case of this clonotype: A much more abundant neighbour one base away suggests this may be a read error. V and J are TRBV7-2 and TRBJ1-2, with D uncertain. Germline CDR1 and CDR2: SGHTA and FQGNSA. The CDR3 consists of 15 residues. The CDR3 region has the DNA TGTGCCAGCAGCTTGTCAGGAGCCGCCCTCTATAGCTACACCTTC. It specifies CASSLSGAALYSYTF. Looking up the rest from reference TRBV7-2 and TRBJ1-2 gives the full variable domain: GAGVSQSPSNKVTEKGKDVELRCDPISGHTALYWYRQSLGQGLEFLIYFQGNSAPDKSGLPSDRFSAERTGGSVSTLTIQRTQQEDSAVYLCASSLSGAALYSYTFGSGTRLTVV.

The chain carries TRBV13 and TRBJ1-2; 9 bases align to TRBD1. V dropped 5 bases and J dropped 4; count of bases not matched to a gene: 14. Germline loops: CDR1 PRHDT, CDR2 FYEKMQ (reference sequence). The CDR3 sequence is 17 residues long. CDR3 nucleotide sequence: TGTGCCAGCAGCCAAGATTTGGGGACAGGGAAAACCTATGGCTACACCTTC. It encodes CASSQDLGTGKTYGYTF.

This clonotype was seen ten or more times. The CDR3 loop is CASTQGDEQYF. Here the CDR3 DNA reads TGTGCCAGCACCCAAGGGGACGAGCAGTACTTC. J is TRBJ2-7 and V is TRBV25-1; tentative D call: TRBD1 (5 bases). Trimming took off 7 bases at V and 5 bases at J, with 9 bases between the two ends. Germline V gene lookup returns CDR1 MGHDK and CDR2 SYGVNS. The CDR3 is 11 amino acids.

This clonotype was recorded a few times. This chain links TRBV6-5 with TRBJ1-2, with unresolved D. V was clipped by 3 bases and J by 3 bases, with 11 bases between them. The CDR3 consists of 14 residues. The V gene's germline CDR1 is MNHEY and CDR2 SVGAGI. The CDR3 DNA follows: TGTGCCAGCAGTTATTTAACGAGGGACTATGGCTACACCTTC. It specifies CASSYLTRDYGYTF.

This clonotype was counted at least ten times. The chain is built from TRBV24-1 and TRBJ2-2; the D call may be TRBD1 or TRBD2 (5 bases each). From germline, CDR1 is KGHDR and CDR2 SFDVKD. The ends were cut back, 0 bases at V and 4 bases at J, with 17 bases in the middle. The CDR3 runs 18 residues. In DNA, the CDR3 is TGTGCCACCAGTGATTTGAGAGGGGCGGGTCAGACCACCGGGGAGCTGTTTTTT. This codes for CATSDLRGAGQTTGELFF.

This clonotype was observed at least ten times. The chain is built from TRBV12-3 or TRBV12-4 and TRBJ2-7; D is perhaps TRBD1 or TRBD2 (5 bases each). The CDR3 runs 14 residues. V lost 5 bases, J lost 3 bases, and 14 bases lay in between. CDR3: CASSRDQSYYEQYF. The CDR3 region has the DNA TGTGCCAGCAGTAGGGACCAGAGTTACTACGAGCAGTACTTC.

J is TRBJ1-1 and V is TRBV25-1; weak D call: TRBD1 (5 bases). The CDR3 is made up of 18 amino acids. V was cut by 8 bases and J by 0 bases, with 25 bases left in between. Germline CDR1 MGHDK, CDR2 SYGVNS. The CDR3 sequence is CASSPMSAGQTLNTEAFF. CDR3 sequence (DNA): TGTGCCAGCTCACCCATGAGCGCAGGGCAAACCTTGAACACTGAAGCTTTCTTT.

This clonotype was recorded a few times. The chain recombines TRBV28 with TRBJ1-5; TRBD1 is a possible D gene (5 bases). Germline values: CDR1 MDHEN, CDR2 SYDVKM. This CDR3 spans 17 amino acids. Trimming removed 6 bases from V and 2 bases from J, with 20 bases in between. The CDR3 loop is CASSPNLGGLRNQPQHF. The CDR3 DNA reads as TGTGCCAGCAGCCCTAACCTGGGGGGGTTGCGCAATCAGCCCCAGCATTTT.

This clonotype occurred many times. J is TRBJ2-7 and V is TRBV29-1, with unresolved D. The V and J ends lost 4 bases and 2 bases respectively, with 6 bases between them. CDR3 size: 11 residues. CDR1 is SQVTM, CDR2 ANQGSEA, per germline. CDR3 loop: CSVVAAYEQYF. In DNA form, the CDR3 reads TGCAGCGTTGTGGCAGCCTACGAGCAGTACTTC.

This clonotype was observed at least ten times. The CDR3: CSARGPYRAMAFF. The CDR3 DNA reads TGCAGTGCTAGAGGACCCTACAGGGCGATGGCTTTCTTT. The V and J genes are TRBV20-1 and TRBJ1-1; tentatively, D is TRBD1 (6 bases). V was shortened by 1 base and J by 11 bases, with 17 bases between the two germline ends. Looked up from germline, CDR1 is DFQATT and CDR2 is SNEGSKA (reference sequence). This CDR3 region has 13 residues.

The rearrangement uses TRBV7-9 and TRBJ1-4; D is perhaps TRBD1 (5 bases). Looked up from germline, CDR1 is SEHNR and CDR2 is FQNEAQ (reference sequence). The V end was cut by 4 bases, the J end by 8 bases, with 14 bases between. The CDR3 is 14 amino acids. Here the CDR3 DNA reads TGTGCCAGCAGCTGGGGGACTAGCGGCGAAAAACTGTTTTTT. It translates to CASSWGTSGEKLFF.

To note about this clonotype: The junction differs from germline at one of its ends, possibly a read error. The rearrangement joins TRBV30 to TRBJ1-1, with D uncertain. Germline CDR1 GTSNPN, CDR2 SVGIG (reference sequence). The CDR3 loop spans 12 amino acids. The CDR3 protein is CAWRSEDTGAFF. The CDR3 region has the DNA TGTGCCTGGAGAAGCGAAGACACTGGAGCTTTCTTT. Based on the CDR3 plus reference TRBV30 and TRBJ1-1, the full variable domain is SQTIHQWPATLVQPVGSPLSLECTVEGTSNPNLYWYRQAAGRGLQLLFYSVGIGQISSEVPQNLSASRPQDRQFILSSKKLLLSDSGFYLCAWRSEDTGAFFGQGTRLTVV.

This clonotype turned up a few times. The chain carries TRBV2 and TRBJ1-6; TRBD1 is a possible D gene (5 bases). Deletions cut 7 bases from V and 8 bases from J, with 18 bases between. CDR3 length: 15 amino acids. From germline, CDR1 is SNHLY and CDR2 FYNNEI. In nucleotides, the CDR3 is TGTGCCAGCATTGGTTTGGGGGAGGTGGATTCACCCCTCCACTTT. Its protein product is CASIGLGEVDSPLHF.

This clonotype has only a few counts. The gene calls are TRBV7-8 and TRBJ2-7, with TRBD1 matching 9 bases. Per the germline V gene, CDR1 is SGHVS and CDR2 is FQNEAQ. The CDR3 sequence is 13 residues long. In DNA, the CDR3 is TGTGCAGTTAGCCGACAGGGGGGCTACGAGCAGTACTTC. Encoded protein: CAVSRQGGYEQYF.

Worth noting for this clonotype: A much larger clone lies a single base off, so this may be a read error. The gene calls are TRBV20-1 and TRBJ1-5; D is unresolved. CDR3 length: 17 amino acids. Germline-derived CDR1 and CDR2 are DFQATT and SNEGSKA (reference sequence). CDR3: CSASIGRAIYSNQPHHF. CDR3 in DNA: TGCAGTGCTAGTATCGGCAGAGCAATCTATAGCAATCAGCCCCATCATTTT.

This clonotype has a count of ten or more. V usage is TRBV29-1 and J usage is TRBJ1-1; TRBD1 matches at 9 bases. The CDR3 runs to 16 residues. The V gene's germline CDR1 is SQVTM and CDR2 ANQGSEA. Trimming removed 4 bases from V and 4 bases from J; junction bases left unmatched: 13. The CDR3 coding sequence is TGCAGCGTTGCTGGGACAGGGCATGTAGGGAGCACTGAAGCTTTCTTT. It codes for CSVAGTGHVGSTEAFF. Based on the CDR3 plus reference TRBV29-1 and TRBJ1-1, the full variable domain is SAVISQKPSRDICQRGTSLTIQCQVDSQVTMMFWYRQQPGQSLTLIATANQGSEATYESGFVIDKFPISRPNLTFSTLTVSNMSPEDSSIYLCSVAGTGHVGSTEAFFGQGTRLTVV.

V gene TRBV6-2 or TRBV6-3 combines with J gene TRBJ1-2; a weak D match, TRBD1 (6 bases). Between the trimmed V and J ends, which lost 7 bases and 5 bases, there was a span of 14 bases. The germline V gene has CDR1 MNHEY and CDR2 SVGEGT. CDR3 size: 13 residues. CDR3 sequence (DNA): TGTGCCAGCATGAGGGACAAGTCGTATGGCTACACCTTC. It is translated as CASMRDKSYGYTF.

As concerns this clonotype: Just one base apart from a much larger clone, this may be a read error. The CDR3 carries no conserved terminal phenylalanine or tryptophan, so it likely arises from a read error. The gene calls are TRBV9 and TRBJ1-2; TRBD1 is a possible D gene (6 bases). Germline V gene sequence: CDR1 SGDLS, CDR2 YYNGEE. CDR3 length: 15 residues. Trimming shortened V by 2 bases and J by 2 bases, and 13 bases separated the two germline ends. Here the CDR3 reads CASSVSTGPNYGYTL. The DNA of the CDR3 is TGTGCCAGCAGCGTCTCGACAGGTCCGAACTATGGCTACACCCTC.

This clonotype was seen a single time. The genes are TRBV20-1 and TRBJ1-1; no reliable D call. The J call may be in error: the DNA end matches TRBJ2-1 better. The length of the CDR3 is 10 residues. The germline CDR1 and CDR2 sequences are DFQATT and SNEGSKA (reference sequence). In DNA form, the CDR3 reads TGCAGTCCAACTAACAATGAGCAGTTCTTC. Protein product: CSPTNNEQFF.

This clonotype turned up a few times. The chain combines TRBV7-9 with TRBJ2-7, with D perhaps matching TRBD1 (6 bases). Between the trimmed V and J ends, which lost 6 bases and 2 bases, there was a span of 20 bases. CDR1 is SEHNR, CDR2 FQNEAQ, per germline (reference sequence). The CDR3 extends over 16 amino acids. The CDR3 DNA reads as TGTGCCAGCAGGGTGTCGAGGGGGAAGTTGACCTACGAGCAGTACTTC. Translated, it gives CASRVSRGKLTYEQYF.

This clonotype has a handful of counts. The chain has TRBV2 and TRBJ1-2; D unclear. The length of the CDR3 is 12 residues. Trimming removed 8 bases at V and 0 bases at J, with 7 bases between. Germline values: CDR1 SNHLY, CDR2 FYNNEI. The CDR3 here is CASDTANYGYTF. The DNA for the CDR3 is TGTGCCAGCGATACAGCTAACTATGGCTACACCTTC. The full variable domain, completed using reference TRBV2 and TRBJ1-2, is EPEVTQTPSHQVTQMGQEVILRCVPISNHLYFYWYRQILGQKVEFLVSFYNNEISEKSEIFDDQFSVERPDGSNFTLKIRSTKLEDSAMYFCASDTANYGYTFGSGTRLTVV.

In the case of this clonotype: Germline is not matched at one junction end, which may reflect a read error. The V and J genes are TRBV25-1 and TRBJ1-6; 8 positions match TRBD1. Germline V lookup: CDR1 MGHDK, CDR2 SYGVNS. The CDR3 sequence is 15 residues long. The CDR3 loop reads CASVKTGDYNSPLHF. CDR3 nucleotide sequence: TGTGCCAGCGTCAAGACAGGGGATTATAATTCGCCCCTCCACTTT.

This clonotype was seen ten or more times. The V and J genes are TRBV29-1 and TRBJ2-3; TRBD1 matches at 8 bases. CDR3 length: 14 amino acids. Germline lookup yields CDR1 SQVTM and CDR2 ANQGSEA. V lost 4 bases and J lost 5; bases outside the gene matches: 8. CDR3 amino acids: CSVVRTGLGDTQYF. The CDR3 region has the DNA TGCAGCGTTGTTCGGACAGGGCTGGGAGATACGCAGTATTTT.

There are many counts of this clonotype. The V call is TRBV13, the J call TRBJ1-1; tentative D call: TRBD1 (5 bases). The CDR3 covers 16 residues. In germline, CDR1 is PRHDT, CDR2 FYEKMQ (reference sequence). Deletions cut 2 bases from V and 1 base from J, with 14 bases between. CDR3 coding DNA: TGTGCCAGCAGCTTAAGGGGCGCCCGGGGGAACACTGAAGCTTTCTTT. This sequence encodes CASSLRGARGNTEAFF.